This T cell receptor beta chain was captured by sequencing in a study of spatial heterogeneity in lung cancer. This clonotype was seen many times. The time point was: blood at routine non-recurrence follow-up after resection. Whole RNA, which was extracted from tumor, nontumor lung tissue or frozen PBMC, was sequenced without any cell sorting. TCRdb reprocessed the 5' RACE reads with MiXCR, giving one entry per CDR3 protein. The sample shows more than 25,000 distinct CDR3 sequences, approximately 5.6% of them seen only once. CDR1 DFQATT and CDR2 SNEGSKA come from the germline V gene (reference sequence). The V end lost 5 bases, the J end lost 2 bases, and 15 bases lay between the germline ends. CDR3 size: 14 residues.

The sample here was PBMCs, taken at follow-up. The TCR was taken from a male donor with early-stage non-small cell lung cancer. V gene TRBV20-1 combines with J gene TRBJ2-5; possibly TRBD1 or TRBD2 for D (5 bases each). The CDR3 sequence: CSAGLSGRQETQYF. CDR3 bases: TGCAGTGCTGGACTTTCAGGGCGGCAAGAGACCCAGTACTTC.